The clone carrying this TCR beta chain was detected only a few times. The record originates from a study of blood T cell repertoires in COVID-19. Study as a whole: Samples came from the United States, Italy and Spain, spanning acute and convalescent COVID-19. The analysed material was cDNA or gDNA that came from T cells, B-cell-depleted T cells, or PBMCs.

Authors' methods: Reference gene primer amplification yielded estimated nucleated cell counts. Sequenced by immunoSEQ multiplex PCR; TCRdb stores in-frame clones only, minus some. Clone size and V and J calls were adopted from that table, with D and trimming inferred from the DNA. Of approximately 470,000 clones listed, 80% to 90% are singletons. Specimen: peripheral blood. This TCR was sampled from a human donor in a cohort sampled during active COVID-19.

CDR3 region: CASSIVTGSYQPQHF. The CDR3 region has the DNA TGTGCCAGTAGTATTGTGACAGGGAGCTATCAGCCCCAGCATTTT. This chain connects TRBV19 to TRBJ1-5; 7 bases match TRBD1. CDR1 is LNHDA and CDR2 is SQIVND in the germline V gene (reference sequence). Trimming cost V 3 bases and J 5 bases; bases outside gene matches: 7. There are 15 residues in the CDR3.